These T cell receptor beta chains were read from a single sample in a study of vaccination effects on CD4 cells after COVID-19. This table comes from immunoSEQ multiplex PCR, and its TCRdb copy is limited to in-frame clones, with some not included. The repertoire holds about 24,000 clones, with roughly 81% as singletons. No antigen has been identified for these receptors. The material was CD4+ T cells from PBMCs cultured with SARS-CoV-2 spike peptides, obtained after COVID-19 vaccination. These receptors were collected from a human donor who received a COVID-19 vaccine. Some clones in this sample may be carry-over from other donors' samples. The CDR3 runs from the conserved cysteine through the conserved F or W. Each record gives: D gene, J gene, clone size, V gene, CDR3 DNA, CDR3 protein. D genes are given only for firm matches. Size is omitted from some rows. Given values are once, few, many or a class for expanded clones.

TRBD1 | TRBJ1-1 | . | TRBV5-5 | TGTGCCACCCTCTGGGAATATACAGGGGGTCGGCTGAACACTGAAGCTTTCTTT | CATLWEYTGGRLNTEAFF
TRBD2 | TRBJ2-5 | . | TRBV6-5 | TGTGCCAGCAGTTACTCGCCCGGGGGGGAAGAGACCCAGTACTTC | CASSYSPGGEETQYF
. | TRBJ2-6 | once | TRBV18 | TGTGCCAGCTCACTAACAGTTTTCTCTGGGGCCAACGTCCTGACTTTC | CASSLTVFSGANVLTF
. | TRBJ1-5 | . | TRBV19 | TGTGCCAGTAGTAGGGGTTTGTATCAGCCCCAGCATTTT | CASSRGLYQPQHF
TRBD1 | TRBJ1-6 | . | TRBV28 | TGTGCCAGCAGTTCAGACCTGACAGGGAGCATTTCACCCCTCCACTTT | CASSSDLTGSISPLHF
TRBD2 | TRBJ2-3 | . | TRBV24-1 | TGTGCCACCAGTGATCCCGGGGGACTAGCGGGGGGCACAGATACGCAGTATTTT | CATSDPGGLAGGTDTQYF
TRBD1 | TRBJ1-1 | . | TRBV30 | TGTGCCTGGAGTGTAAGGTCAGGGGGGAACACTGAAGCTTTCTTT | CAWSVRSGGNTEAFF
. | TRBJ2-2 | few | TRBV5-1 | TGCGCCAGCAGCGGATCTAACCCCTCAACCGGGGAGCTGTTTTTT | CASSGSNPSTGELFF
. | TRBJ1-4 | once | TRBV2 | TGTGCCAGCAGAGGACAGACAACTAATGAAAAACTGTTTTTT | CASRGQTTNEKLFF
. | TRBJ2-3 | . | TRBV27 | TGTGCCAGCAGTTTATCGGCCACGAACACAGATACGCAGTATTTT | CASSLSATNTDTQYF
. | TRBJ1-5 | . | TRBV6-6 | TGTGCCAGCAGGGCCGGCGGGAGTGGTAATCAGCCCCAGCATTTT | CASRAGGSGNQPQHF
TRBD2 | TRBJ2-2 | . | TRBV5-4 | TGTGCCAGCAGACCGACTAGCGGGACCGGGGAGCTGTTTTTT | CASRPTSGTGELFF
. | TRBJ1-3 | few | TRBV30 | TGTGCCTGGAAATTCGGGGCCATAATGAGCTCTGGAAACACCATATATTTT | CAWKFGAIMSSGNTIYF
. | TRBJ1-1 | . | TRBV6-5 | TGTGCCAGCAAGTTGGCAGTCCAAATGAACACTGAAGCTTTCTTT | CASKLAVQMNTEAFF
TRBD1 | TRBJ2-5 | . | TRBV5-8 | TGTGCCGGGGGATTGGACAGGGGAGAGACCCAGTACTTC | CAGGLDRGETQYF
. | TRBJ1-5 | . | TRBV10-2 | TGCGCCAGCAGTGCGGTCGGAGGGGCCCAGCATTTT | CASSAVGGAQHF
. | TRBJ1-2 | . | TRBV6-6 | TGTGCCAGCAGTCGAACTCTGGACTATGGCTACACCTTC | CASSRTLDYGYTF
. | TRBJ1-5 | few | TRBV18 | TGTGCCAGCTCACCGGGCGAGCAGCCCCAGCATTTT | CASSPGEQPQHF
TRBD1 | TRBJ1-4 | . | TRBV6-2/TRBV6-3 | TGTGCCAGCAGTTATGGGGCAGCGAGGACAGGGATGAATGAAAAACTGTTTTTT | CASSYGAARTGMNEKLFF
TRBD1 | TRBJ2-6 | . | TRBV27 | TGTGCCAGCAGTCCTTGGACAGGGTATATCCTGACTTTC | CASSPWTGYILTF
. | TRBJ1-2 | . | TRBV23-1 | TGCGCCAGCAGTTCGGACAGCTATGGCTACACCTTC | CASSSDSYGYTF
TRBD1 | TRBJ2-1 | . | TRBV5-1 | TGCGCCAGCAGCTTGGGGACAGGGGTTTGGGGTCTGGTCGATGAGCAGTTCTTC | CASSLGTGVWGLVDEQFF
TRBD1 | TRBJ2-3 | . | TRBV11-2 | TGTGCCAGCAGCGACCGGGACAGGGGGCAAGATACGCAGTATTTT | CASSDRDRGQDTQYF
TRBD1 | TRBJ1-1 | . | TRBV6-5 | TGTGCCAGCAGTTCATTCCGGGACAGGAACACTGAAGCTTTCTTT | CASSSFRDRNTEAFF
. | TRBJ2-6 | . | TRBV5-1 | TGCGCCAGCAGCCTGACAGGCACCTCTGGGGCCAACGTCCTGACTTTC | CASSLTGTSGANVLTF
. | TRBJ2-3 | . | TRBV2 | TGTGCCAGCAGTCCGGATTCTAGCACAGATACGCAGTATTTT | CASSPDSSTDTQYF
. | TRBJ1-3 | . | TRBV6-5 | TGTGCCAGCAGCCCCTTGACAGACGGAAACACCATATATTTT | CASSPLTDGNTIYF
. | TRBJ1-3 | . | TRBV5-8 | TGTGCCAGCAGCTTAAAGGCCTCCTCTGGAAACACCATATATTTT | CASSLKASSGNTIYF
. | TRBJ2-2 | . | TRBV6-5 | TGTGCCAGCAGACGGCTAAACACCGGGGAGCTGTTTTTT | CASRRLNTGELFF
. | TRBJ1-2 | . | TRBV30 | TGTGCCTGGTCGAGGGAGGTGAGCTATGGCTACACCTTC | CAWSREVSYGYTF
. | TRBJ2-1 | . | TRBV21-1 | TGTGCCAGCAGCCCGGGCACACAGGGCTCCTACAATGAGCAGTTCTTC | CASSPGTQGSYNEQFF
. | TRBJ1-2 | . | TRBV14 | TGTGCCAGCAGCCAAGATCGGAGCTATGGCTACACCTTC | CASSQDRSYGYTF
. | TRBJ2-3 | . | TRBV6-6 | TGTGCCAGCAGTGTCATACAGGTCAGGGGCCCAGATACGCAGTATTTT | CASSVIQVRGPDTQYF
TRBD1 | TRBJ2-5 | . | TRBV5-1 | TGCGCCAGCAGCCAAACAGGGGGCAGCGAGACCCAGTACTTC | CASSQTGGSETQYF
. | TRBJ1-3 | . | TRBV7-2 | TGTGCCAGCAGCGGCCGGGGAGGGGCTAGCTCTGGAAACACCATATATTTT | CASSGRGGASSGNTIYF
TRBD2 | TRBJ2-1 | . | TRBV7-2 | TGTGCCAGCAGCTTAGTTTCGGCGGGGGGGCTGTTTGAGCAGTTCTTC | CASSLVSAGGLFEQFF
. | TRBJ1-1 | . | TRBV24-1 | TGTGCCACCAGTGATTCTACAGGGAAGAGGAACACTGAAGCTTTCTTT | CATSDSTGKRNTEAFF
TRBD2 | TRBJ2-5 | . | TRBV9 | TGTGCCAGCAGCGTAGGGGCTAGCGGGAGCCAAGAGACCCAGTACTTC | CASSVGASGSQETQYF
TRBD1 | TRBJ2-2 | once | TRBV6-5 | TGTGCCAGCAGTTATTGGACAGGGTGGGACGGGGAGCTGTTTTTT | CASSYWTGWDGELFF
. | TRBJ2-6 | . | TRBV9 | TGTGCCAGCAGCGCGAGGGGTCGACAGACCTCTGGGGCCAACGTCCTGACTTTC | CASSARGRQTSGANVLTF
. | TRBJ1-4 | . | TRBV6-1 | TGTGCCAGCAGTGAAGTGGGGGGTAGGACTAATGAAAAACTGTTTTTT | CASSEVGGRTNEKLFF